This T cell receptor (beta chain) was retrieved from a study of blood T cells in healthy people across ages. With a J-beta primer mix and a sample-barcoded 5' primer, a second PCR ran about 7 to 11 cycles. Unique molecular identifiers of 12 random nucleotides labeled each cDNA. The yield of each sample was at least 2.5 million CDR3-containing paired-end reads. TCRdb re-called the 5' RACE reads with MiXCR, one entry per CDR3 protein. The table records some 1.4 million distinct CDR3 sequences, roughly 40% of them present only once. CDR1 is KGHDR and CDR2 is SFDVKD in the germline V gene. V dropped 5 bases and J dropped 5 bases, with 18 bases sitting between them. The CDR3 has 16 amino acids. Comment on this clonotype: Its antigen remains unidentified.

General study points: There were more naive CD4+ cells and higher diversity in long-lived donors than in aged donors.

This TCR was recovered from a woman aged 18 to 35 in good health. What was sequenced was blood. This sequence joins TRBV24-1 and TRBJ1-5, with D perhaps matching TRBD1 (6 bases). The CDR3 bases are TGTGCCACCAGTGGAACGGGGGCCCTTCCCTATCAGCCCCAGCATTTT. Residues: CATSGTGALPYQPQHF.